These 8 T cell receptor beta chains were sequenced from one sample in a study of beta chain features in type 1 diabetes. Isolated RNA was reverse transcribed in full, so expressed TCRB transcripts were sequenced. Sequencing used immunoSEQ multiplex PCR; TCRdb keeps in-frame clones, though not all of them. The sample lists around 180,000 clones; 10% to 15% were seen once. Sequenced input: central memory CD4+ T cells from blood. These receptors all stem from a woman younger than 35 in good health.

The chain couples TRBV2 to TRBJ2-1, with 13 nucleotides matching TRBD2. CDR3 length: 15 amino acids. Germline-derived CDR1 and CDR2 are SNHLY and FYNNEI. Trimming cost V 2 bases and J 12 bases; bases outside gene matches: 7. CDR3 sequence reads: CASSENGLAGVAQFF. CDR3 bases: TGTGCCAGCAGTGAAAATGGACTAGCGGGAGTAGCGCAGTTCTTC.

This clone was seen a few times. The chain carries TRBV4-3 and TRBJ2-5, with D tentatively TRBD1 (6 bases). Germline CDR1 LGHNA, CDR2 YSLEER. The CDR3 is 13 residues long. Trimming removed 0 bases at V and 13 bases at J, with 15 bases between. CDR3 sequence reads: CASSQDEDRRMYF. As DNA, the CDR3 is TGCGCCAGCAGCCAAGACGAGGACAGACGGATGTACTTC.

The CDR3 region is CASSLVGANTEAFF. The CDR3 nucleotides read TGTGCCAGCAGCTTGGTGGGAGCGAACACTGAAGCTTTCTTT. This chain connects TRBV5-6 to TRBJ1-1; D not certain. The CDR3 contains 14 residues. Germline V CDR1 and CDR2: SGHDT, YYEEEE. The V end lost 0 bases, the J end lost 1 base, and 7 bases lay between the germline ends.

The chain is built from TRBV6-1 and TRBJ2-1; 7 nucleotides line up with TRBD1. The V and J ends lost 2 bases and 1 base, in that order; junction bases with no gene match: 2. CDR1 MNHNS and CDR2 SASEGT come from the germline V gene. The CDR3 covers 15 residues. CDR3 sequence: CASSERQGSYNEQFF. Written as DNA, the CDR3 is TGTGCCAGCAGTGAACGACAGGGTTCCTACAATGAGCAGTTCTTC.

This clone occurred a few times. This chain uses TRBV28 with TRBJ1-5, with TRBD1 matching 8 bases. The germline V gene has CDR1 MDHEN and CDR2 SYDVKM. This CDR3 comprises 14 residues. With V trimmed by 6 bases and J by 12 bases, 13 bases remained unmatched. The CDR3 coding sequence is TGTGCCAGCAGAAACCAGGGGGCGGCGGGTGGCCAGCATTTT. The encoded protein is CASRNQGAAGGQHF.

The rearrangement uses TRBV6-1 and TRBJ2-1, with 11 bases lining up with TRBD2. This CDR3 is built from 15 residues. Germline V lookup: CDR1 MNHNS, CDR2 SASEGT. Trimming removed 5 bases from V and 6 bases from J; junction bases left unmatched: 6. DNA for the CDR3: TGTGCCAGCAGTCGACTAGCGGGATTTGGCAATGAGCAGTTCTTC. It encodes CASSRLAGFGNEQFF.

The CDR3, as DNA: TGCGCCAGCAGTTTTAACAGGGGCAATGAGCAGTTCTTC. Translation: CASSFNRGNEQFF. The genes are TRBV5-1 and TRBJ2-1; 7 bases agree with TRBD1. V lost 5 bases to trimming and J lost 6 bases; unmatched junction nucleotides: 5. From germline, CDR1 is SGHRS and CDR2 YFSETQ. The CDR3 sequence is 13 residues long.

This clone has more than one count but fewer than ten. The CDR3 here is CAWSGQGIGQPQHF. CDR3 nucleotide sequence: TGTGCCTGGAGTGGACAGGGAATTGGCCAGCCCCAGCATTTT. The rearrangement links TRBV30 to TRBJ1-5; TRBD1 agrees at 7 bases. The CDR3 has 14 amino acids. J was trimmed by 7 bases and V by 1 base; bases with no gene match: 7. Germline-derived CDR1 and CDR2 are GTSNPN and SVGIG (reference sequence).